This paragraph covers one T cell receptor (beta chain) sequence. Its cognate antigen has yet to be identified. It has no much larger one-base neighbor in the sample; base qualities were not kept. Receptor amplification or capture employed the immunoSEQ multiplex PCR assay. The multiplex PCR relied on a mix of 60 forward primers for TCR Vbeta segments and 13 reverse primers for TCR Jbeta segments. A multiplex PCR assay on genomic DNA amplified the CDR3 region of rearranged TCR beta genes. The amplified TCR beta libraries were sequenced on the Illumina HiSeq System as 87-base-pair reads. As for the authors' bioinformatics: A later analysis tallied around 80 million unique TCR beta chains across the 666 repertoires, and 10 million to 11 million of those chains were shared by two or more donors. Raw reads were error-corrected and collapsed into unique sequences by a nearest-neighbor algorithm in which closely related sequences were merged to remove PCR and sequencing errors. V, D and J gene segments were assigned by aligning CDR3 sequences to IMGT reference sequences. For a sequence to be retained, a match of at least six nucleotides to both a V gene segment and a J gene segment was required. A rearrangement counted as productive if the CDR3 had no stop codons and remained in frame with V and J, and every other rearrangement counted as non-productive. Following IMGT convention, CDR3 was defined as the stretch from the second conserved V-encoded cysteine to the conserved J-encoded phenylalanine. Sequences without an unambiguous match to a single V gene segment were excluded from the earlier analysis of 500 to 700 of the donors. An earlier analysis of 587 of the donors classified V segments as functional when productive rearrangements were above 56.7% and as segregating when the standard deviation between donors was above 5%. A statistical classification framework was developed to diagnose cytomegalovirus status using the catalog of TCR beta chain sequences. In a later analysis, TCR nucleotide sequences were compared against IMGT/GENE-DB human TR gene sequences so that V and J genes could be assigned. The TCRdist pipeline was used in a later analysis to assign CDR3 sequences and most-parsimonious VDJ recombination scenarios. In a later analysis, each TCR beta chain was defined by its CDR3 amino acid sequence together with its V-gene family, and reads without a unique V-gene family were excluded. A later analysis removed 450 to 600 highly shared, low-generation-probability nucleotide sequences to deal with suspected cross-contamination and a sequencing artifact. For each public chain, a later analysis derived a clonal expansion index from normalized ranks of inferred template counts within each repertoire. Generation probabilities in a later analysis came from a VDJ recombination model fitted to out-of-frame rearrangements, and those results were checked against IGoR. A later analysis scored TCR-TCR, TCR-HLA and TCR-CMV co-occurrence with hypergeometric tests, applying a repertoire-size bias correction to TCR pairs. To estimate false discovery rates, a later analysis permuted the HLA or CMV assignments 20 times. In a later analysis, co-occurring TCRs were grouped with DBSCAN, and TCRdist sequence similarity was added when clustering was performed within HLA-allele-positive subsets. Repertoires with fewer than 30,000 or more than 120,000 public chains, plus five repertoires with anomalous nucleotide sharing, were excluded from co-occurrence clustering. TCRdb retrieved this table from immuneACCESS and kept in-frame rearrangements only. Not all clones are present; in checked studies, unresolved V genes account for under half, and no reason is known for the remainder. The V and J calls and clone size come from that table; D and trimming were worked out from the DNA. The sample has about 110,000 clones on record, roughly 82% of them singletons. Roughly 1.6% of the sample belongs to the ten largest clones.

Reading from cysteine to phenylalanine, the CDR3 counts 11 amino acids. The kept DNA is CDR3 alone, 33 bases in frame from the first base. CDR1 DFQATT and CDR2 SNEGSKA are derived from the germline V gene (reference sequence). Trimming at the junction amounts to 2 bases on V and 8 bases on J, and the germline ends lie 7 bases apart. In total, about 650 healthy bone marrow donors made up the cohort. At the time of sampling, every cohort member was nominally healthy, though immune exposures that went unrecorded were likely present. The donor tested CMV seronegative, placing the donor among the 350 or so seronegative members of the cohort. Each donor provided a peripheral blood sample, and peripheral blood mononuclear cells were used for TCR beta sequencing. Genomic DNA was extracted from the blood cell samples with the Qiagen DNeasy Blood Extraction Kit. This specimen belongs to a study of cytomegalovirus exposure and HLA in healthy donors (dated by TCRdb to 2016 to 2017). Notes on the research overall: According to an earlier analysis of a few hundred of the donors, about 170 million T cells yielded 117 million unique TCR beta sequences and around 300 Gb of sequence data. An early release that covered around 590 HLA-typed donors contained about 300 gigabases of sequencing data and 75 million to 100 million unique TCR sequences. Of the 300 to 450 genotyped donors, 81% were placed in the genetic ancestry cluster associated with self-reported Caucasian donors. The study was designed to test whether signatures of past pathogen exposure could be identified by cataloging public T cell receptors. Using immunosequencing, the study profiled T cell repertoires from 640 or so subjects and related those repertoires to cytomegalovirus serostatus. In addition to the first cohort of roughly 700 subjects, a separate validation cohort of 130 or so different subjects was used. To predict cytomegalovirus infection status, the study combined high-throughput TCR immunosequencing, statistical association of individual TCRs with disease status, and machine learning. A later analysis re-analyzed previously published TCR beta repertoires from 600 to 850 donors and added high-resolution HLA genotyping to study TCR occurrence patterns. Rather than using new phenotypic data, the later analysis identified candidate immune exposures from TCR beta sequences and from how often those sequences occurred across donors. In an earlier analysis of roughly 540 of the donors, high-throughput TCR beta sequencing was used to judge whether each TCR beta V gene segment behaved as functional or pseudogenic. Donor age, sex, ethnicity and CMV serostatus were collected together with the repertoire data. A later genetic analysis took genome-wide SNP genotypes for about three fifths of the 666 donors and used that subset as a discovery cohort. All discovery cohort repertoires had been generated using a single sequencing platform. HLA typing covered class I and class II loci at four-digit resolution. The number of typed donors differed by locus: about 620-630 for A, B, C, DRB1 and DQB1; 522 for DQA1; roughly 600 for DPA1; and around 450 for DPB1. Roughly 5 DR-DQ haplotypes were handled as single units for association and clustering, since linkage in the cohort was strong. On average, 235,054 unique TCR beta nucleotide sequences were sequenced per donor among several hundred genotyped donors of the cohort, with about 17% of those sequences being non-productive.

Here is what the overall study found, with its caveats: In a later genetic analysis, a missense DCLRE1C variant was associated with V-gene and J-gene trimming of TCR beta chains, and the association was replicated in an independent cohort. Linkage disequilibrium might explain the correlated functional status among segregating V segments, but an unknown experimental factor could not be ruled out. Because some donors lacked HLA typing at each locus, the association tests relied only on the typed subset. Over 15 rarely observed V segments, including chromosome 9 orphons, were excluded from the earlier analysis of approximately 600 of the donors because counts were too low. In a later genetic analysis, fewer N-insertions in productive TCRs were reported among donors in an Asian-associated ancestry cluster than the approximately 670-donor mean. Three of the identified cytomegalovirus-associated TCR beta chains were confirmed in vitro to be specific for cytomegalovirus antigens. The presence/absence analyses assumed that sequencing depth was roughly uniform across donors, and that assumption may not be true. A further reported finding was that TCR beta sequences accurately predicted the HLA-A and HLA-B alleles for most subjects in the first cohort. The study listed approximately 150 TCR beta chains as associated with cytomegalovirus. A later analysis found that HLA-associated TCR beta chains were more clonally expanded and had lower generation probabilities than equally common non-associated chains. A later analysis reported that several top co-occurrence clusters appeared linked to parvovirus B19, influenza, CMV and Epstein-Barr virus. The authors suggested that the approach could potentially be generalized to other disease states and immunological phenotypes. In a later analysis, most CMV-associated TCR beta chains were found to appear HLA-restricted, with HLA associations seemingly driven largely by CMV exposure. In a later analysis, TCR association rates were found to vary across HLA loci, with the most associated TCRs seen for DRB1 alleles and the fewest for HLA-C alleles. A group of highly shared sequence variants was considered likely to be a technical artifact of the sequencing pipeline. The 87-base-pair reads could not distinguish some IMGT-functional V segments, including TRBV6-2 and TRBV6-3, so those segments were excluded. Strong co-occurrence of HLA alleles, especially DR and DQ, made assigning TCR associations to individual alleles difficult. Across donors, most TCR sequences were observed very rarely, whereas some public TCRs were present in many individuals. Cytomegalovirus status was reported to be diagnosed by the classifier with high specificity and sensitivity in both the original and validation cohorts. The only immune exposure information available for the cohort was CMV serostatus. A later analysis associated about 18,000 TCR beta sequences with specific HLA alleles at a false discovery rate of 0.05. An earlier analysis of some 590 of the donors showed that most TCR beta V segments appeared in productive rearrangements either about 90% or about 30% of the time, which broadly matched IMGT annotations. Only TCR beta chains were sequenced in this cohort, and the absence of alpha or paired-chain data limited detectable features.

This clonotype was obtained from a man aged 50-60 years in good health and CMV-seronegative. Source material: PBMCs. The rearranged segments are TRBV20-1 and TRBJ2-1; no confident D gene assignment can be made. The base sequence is TGCAGTGCTAGAACTACTTATGAGCAGTTCTTC. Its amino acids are CSARTTYEQFF.